This section outlines one T cell receptor (beta chain) sequence together with its context. The antigen remains unidentified. Measured with immunoSEQ multiplex PCR; TCRdb has only the in-frame clones, and not every one. The sample gives tens of thousands of clones, roughly 97% of which show up once; 5% to 7.5% is in the top ten. J gave up 1 base and V 2 bases, and 6 bases lay outside the gene matches. The CDR3 runs 16 residues. Germline CDR1 SGHDN, CDR2 FVKESK. This record comes from a study of T cells in tuberculosis. The wider study: In South Africa, adults with active tuberculosis were compared with IGRA-negative and latently infected IGRA-positive adolescents. Study-wide points: GMM-specific TCRs were nearer to active tuberculosis alpha repertoires, suggesting expansion.

The chain combines TRBV14 with TRBJ2-7; 9 bases line up with TRBD2. The clonotype originates from a donor aged 10-29 years with latent tuberculosis or without tuberculosis infection. Sequenced sample: PBMCs. This CDR3 reads CASSQWAGGVSYEQYF. The CDR3 DNA reads as TGTGCCAGCAGCCAATGGGCGGGAGGGGTGTCCTACGAGCAGTACTTC.